This T cell receptor (beta chain) was profiled in a study of T cells in Graves' hyperthyroidism and ophthalmopathy. This clonotype appeared many times. A clone one base away is much larger, so this may be a read error. Criteria for exclusion of patients were uncontrolled infection, other autoimmune disease, pregnancy or lactation. The CDR3 runs 14 residues. Amplification yielded TCR beta CDR3 regions, with RNA transcripts as the source. Using the HTBI primer set, a first-round RT-PCR was run on the TCR CDR3. MiXCR was run by TCRdb on the multiplex PCR reads, yielding one entry per CDR3 protein. The sample lists fewer than 650,000 distinct CDR3 sequences, over 12% occurring once.

Specimen: blood. The chain joins TRBV12-3 or TRBV12-4 to TRBJ1-2; D not resolved. The receptor was isolated from a woman in her thirties or forties with Graves' ophthalmopathy. In nucleotides, the CDR3 is TGTGCCGGCAGTCTCGGGCACGCTAACTATGGCTACACCTTC. As protein: CAGSLGHANYGYTF.